The sample holds many counts of the clone carrying this T cell receptor (beta chain). Its antigen remains unidentified. Each CDR3 protein is one row after TCRdb ran MiXCR on the reads. In the table there are some 150,000 distinct CDR3 sequences, about 6% of which are singletons. This sample was included in a study of T cell repertoires in cytomegalovirus infection. Across the study: Carrying CMV and the relevant HLA type showed in public TCR beta signatures. Study-level points and caveats: Ex vivo, HLA-C-restricted CMV-specific TCR beta clonotypes prevailed over the rest of the response.

The CDR3 sequence is 16 residues long. Germline V CDR1 and CDR2: LNHNV, YYDKDF (reference sequence). J was trimmed by 3 bases and V by 1 base; bases with no gene match: 8. The rearrangement uses TRBV15 and TRBJ2-7, with 8 bases identical to TRBD1. The sequenced material came from PBMCs. The sequence was obtained from a human donor in good health (CMV status not recorded). Some clones in this sample may be carry-over from other donors' samples. CDR3 nucleotides: TGTGCCACCAGCAGAGGTACCGGGACAGGTATCTACGAGCAGTACTTC. Amino acids: CATSRGTGTGIYEQYF.